The 18 T cell receptor beta chains below all came from one sample that was sequenced in a study of T cell responses to AZD1222 COVID-19 vaccine. Produced via immunoSEQ multiplex PCR; TCRdb's table is partial and in-frame only. Of 140,000 or so clones in the sample, more than 80% were seen once. The input for sequencing was peripheral blood, taken 28 days after the second dose of the MenACWY control vaccine. The receptors here all came from an adult who received the MenACWY meningococcal vaccine as a control.

The rearrangement links TRBV5-4 to TRBJ2-7; 7 bases map to TRBD1. This CDR3 has 15 amino acids. The germline V gene has CDR1 SGHNT and CDR2 YYREEE (reference sequence). V lost 5 bases and J lost 4; bases outside the gene matches: 12. CDR3 region: CASRPHGTEFYEQYF. CDR3 in DNA: TGTGCCAGCAGACCCCACGGGACAGAGTTTTACGAGCAGTACTTC.

This chain joins TRBV10-3 and TRBJ1-6; D is undetermined. CDR1 and CDR2 (germline): ENHRY, SYGVKD. V was clipped by 0 bases and J by 9 bases, with 15 bases between them. This CDR3 has 16 residues. In DNA form, the CDR3 reads TGTGCCATCAGTGAGTCGGAGCCCCCAATCGGTTCACCCCTCCACTTT. Residues: CAISESEPPIGSPLHF.

The chain links TRBV19 to TRBJ1-1, with 7 bases that match TRBD1. The CDR3 length is 15 residues. Germline assignment: CDR1 LNHDA and CDR2 SQIVND (reference sequence). V lost 0 bases, J lost 1 base, and 2 bases stayed unmatched. The CDR3 bases are TGTGCCAGTAGTATAGATAGGACAGGGAACACTGAAGCTTTCTTT. It is translated as CASSIDRTGNTEAFF.

The rearrangement joins TRBV6-5 to TRBJ1-1; D unclear. From germline, CDR1 is MNHEY and CDR2 SVGAGI. The CDR3 sequence is 13 residues long. Trimming shortened V by 6 bases and J by 3 bases, and 11 bases separated the two germline ends. The CDR3 loop is CASSLWRDTEAFF. CDR3 nucleotide sequence: TGTGCCAGCAGCCTATGGAGGGACACTGAAGCTTTCTTT.

The rearrangement uses TRBV7-9 and TRBJ2-5; maybe TRBD2 (6 bases). The CDR3 has 14 amino acids. V lost 0 bases and J 5 bases, leaving 10 bases between the germline ends. CDR1 is SEHNR and CDR2 is FQNEAQ in the germline V gene (reference sequence). CDR3 in DNA: TGTGCCAGCAGCTTAGCGGAGGGTACCGAGACCCAGTACTTC. Residues: CASSLAEGTETQYF.

The chain links TRBV11-2 to TRBJ1-3; D uncertain. This CDR3 contains 14 residues. Trimming removed 7 bases from V and 4 bases from J, with 14 bases in between. In germline, CDR1 is SGHAT, CDR2 FQNNGV. CDR3 residues: CASTYGMDGNTIYF. The CDR3, as DNA: TGTGCCAGCACCTACGGGATGGACGGAAACACCATATATTTT.

With respect to this clone: At one end the junction does not follow the germline gene, possibly because of a read error. V usage is TRBV12-3 or TRBV12-4 and J usage is TRBJ1-2, with D perhaps TRBD1 (6 bases). CDR3 length: 10 residues. The CDR3 reads CASSLTRQDF. CDR3 DNA: TGTGCCAGCAGTTTGACTCGACAGGACTTC.

The chain links TRBV30 to TRBJ1-6; D is ambiguous. With 5 bases removed from V and 11 bases from J, the gap between germline ends came to 1 base. This CDR3 contains 8 residues. Germline values: CDR1 GTSNPN, CDR2 SVGIG (reference sequence). The CDR3 reads CAWAPLHF. CDR3 nucleotide sequence: TGTGCCTGGGCACCCCTCCACTTT.

The chain couples TRBV7-2 to TRBJ2-1; tentative D call: TRBD2 (6 bases). Trimming shortened V by 1 base and J by 15 bases, and 16 bases separated the two germline ends. This CDR3 region has 13 residues. Germline V gives CDR1 SGHTA, CDR2 FQGNSA. In DNA, the CDR3 is TGTGCCAGCAGCTTAGTGTCTGGGCGGGAAGGGTTCTTC. Amino acids: CASSLVSGREGFF.

The V call is TRBV28, the J call TRBJ2-4; D is unresolved. Deletions cut 1 base from V and 6 bases from J, with 19 bases between. The germline V gene encodes CDR1 MDHEN and CDR2 SYDVKM. CDR3 size: 17 residues. CDR3 in amino acids: CASSLSSSSTRRNIQYF. The DNA for the CDR3 is TGTGCCAGCAGTTTATCTTCCAGTTCCACAAGGCGAAACATTCAGTACTTC.

Details on this clone: In the same sample, other DNA sequences code for this CDR3. The J gene is TRBJ1-1, the V gene TRBV6-5; TRBD1 aligns across 7 bases. Germline-derived CDR1 and CDR2 are MNHEY and SVGAGI. V trimming: 5 bases; J trimming: 2 bases; junction bases outside the gene matches: 5. This CDR3 has 14 residues. This CDR3 is CASSPRTGNTEAFF. CDR3 DNA sequence: TGTGCCAGCAGTCCGCGGACAGGAAACACTGAAGCTTTCTTT.

The rearrangement links TRBV5-1 to TRBJ2-3; 8 bases fit TRBD1. V lost 4 bases to trimming and J lost 3 bases; unmatched junction nucleotides: 10. Germline V gives CDR1 SGHRS, CDR2 YFSETQ. The CDR3 has 16 residues. CDR3 sequence: CASSLAGGANTDTQYF. The CDR3 DNA is TGCGCCAGCAGCCTTGCAGGGGGCGCGAATACAGATACGCAGTATTTT.

Only one count was recorded for this clone. This CDR3 is CASSQTGFPPEAFF. The CDR3 nucleotides are TGTGCCAGCAGCCAAACGGGGTTTCCTCCTGAAGCTTTCTTT. V is TRBV28 and J is TRBJ1-1; D remains unclear. Trimming took 6 bases from V and 6 from J, leaving 17 bases between them. The CDR3 spans 14 residues. Germline CDR1 is MDHEN and CDR2 is SYDVKM.

This clone was found once. The chain uses TRBV5-4 and TRBJ2-3, with 9 bases fitting TRBD1. The CDR3 runs to 15 residues. The germline CDR1 and CDR2 sequences are SGHNT and YYREEE (reference sequence). The trim removed 0 bases at V and 5 bases at J, leaving 4 bases unmatched. This CDR3 is CASSLGQGVVDTQYF. The CDR3 nucleotides read TGTGCCAGCAGCTTGGGACAGGGGGTTGTAGATACGCAGTATTTT.

The chain employs TRBV19 and TRBJ1-6; D remains ambiguous. The V end lost 6 bases, the J end lost 7 bases, and 10 bases lay between the germline ends. Per the germline V gene, CDR1 is LNHDA and CDR2 is SQIVND (reference sequence). CDR3 length: 13 amino acids. CDR3 protein: CASRFQANSPLHF. The CDR3 DNA sequence: TGTGCCAGTAGGTTCCAGGCGAATTCACCCCTCCACTTT.

The chain carries TRBV6-1 and TRBJ1-6; unclear D gene. The CDR3 sequence is 13 residues long. The ends were cut back, 2 bases at V and 6 bases at J, with 5 bases in the middle. From germline, CDR1 is MNHNS and CDR2 SASEGT. The CDR3 coding sequence is TGTGCCAGCAGTGAAAAACCTAATTCACCCCTCCACTTT. Translated, it gives CASSEKPNSPLHF.

The chain uses TRBV3-1 (or the pseudogene TRBV3-2) and TRBJ2-5; D is undetermined. The CDR3 consists of 15 residues. Germline CDR1 reads LGHDT; CDR2 reads YNNKEL (reference sequence). V was clipped by 2 bases and J by 0 bases, with 10 bases between them. In DNA, the CDR3 is TGTGCCAGCAGCCAAAAGATCCAGAACCAAGAGACCCAGTACTTC. Amino acid sequence: CASSQKIQNQETQYF.

The CDR3 is CAISESGGFSNYGYTF. The CDR3 nucleotides read TGTGCCATCAGTGAGTCGGGGGGATTTTCTAACTATGGCTACACCTTC. The chain combines TRBV10-3 with TRBJ1-2; possible D gene TRBD1, 5 bases. The CDR3 has 16 residues. Germline CDR1 is ENHRY and CDR2 is SYGVKD. V shed 0 bases and J shed 0 bases, with 11 bases lying between them.